This paragraph reports one T cell receptor (beta chain). Multiplex touch-down PCR amplified TRB using TRB-A and TRB-B pools in one tube. TCRdb processed the multiplex PCR reads again and assigns one entry to each CDR3 protein, with no DNA. Recorded for this sample: about 8,800 distinct CDR3 sequences. Each sample's input was 250 ng genomic DNA, 38,000 or so genome equivalents. This sample stems from a study of T cell clusters in autoimmune cytopenias. The sample consisted of peripheral blood. The receptor was isolated from a human donor with an autoimmune cytopenia or autoimmune hepatitis (not recorded which).

This chain's CDR3 is CASSHRTGEGTEAFF. The J gene is TRBJ1-1, the V gene TRBV19; checking the TCRdb D call of TRBD1 is not possible without DNA. CDR1 and CDR2 from the germline V gene are LNHDA and SQIVND (reference sequence). The length of the CDR3 is 15 residues.